Given below is one TCR beta chain in context. What it recognizes is unknown. This sample includes further DNA sequences coding for the same CDR3. The data were obtained in a study of shared clonotypes between healthy human individuals. Overall study context: Per donor, three plates held CD4 naive cells, three held CD4 memory, two held CD8 naive and one held CD8 memory. General observations from the study: Non-shared clonotypes had lower generation probabilities than those shared by all four donors. What limited the represented genetic and exposure-history diversity was the small number of donors.

Assay: immunoSEQ multiplex PCR; the TCRdb copy retains only in-frame clones and omits some. The table lists roughly 2 million clones, 85% to 95% of them singletons. The germline V gene has CDR1 WNHNN and CDR2 SYGVQD (reference sequence). Trimming pared 4 bases from V and 2 bases from J, leaving 6 bases between. The CDR3 extends over 13 amino acids. The source is a young man in good health. Sequencing used naive CD4+ T cells sorted from blood. Subset given: CD45RA+ positively selected. The V gene is TRBV10-1, the J gene TRBJ1-5; D is ambiguous. As DNA, the CDR3 is TGCGCCAGCAGTGGAGGTGGCAATCAGCCCCAGCATTTT. Translating it yields CASSGGGNQPQHF.